This TCR beta chain comes out of a study of human T cells and chemical hapten exposure. In the study overall: Investigators sensitized roughly 2 cm by roughly 2 cm of upper inner arm skin with 2% DPC. All through the roughly 25-week study, the scalp of each patient received diphenylcyclopropenone doses weekly.

The CDR3 is made up of 18 amino acids. Germline V gives CDR1 MNHNY, CDR2 SVGAGI (reference sequence). The junction had 16 bases not matched to a gene; V was cut back by 8 bases and J by 8 bases. As for time point: pre-sensitization, week 0. Treatment here: therapeutic diphenylcyclopropenone sensitization with weekly scalp DPC. The donor pool consisted of alopecia patients aged 18 to 70 years, considered suitable for DPC. TCRdb recomputed calls from the RACE reads with MiXCR, one row per CDR3 protein. The sample yields 300,000 to 450,000 distinct CDR3 sequences, 4.5% to 6% seen once. Specimen: whole blood, collected in connection with sensitization to the hapten diphenylcyclopropenone (DPC). This chain links TRBV6-6 with TRBJ1-6; TRBD1 agrees at 12 bases. This sequence was found in a woman between 50 and 59 years old with alopecia areata. Some clones in this sample may be carry-over from other donors' samples. The CDR3 region is CASRVPGQGAKKYSPLHF. CDR3 coding DNA: TGTGCCAGCCGTGTACCGGGACAGGGGGCGAAAAAGTATTCACCCCTCCACTTT.